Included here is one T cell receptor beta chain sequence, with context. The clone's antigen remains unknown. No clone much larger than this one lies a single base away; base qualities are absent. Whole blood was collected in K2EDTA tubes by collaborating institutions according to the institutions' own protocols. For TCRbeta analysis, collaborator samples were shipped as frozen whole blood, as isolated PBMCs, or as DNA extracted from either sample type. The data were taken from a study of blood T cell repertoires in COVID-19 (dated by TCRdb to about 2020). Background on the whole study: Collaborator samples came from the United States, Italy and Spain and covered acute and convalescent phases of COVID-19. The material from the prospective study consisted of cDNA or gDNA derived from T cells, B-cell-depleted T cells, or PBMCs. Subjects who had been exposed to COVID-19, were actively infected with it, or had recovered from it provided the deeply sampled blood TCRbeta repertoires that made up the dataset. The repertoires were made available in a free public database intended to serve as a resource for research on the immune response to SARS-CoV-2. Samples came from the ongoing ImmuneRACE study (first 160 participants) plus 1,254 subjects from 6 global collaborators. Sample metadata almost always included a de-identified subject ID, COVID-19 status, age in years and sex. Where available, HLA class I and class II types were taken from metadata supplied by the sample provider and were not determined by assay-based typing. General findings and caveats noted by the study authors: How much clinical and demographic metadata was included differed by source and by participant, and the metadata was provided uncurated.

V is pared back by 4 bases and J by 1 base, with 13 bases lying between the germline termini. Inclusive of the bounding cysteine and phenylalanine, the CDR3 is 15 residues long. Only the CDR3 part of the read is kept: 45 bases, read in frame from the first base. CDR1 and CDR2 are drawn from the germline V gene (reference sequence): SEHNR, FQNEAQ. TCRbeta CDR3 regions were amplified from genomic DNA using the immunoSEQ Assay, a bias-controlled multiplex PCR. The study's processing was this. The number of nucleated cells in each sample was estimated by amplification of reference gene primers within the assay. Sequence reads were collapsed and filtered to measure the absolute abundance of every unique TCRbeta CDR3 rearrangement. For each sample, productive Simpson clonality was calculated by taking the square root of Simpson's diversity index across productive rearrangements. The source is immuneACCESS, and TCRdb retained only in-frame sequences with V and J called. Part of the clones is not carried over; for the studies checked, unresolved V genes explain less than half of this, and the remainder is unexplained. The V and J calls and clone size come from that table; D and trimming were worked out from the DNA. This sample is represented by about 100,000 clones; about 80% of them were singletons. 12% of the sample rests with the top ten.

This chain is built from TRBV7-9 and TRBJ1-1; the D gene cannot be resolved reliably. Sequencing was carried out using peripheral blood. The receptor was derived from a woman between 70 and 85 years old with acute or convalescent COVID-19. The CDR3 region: CASSSPGKANTEAFF. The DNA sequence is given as TGTGCCAGCAGCTCCCCCGGGAAGGCGAACACTGAAGCTTTCTTT.